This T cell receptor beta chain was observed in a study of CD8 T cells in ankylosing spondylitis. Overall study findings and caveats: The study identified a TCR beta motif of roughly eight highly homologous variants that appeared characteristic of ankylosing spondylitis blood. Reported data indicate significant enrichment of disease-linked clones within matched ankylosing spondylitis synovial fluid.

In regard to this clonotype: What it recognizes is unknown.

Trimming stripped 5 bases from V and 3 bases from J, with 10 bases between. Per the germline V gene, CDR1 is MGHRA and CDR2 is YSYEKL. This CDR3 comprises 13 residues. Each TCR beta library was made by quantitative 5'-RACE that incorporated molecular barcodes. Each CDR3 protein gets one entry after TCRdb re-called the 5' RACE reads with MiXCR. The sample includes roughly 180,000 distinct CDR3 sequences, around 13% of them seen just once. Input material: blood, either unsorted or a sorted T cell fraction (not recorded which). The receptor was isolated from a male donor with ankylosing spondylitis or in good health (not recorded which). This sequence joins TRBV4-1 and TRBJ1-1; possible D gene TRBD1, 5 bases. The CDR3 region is CASSETDYTEAFF. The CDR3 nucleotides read TGCGCCAGCAGCGAGACAGATTACACTGAAGCTTTCTTT.